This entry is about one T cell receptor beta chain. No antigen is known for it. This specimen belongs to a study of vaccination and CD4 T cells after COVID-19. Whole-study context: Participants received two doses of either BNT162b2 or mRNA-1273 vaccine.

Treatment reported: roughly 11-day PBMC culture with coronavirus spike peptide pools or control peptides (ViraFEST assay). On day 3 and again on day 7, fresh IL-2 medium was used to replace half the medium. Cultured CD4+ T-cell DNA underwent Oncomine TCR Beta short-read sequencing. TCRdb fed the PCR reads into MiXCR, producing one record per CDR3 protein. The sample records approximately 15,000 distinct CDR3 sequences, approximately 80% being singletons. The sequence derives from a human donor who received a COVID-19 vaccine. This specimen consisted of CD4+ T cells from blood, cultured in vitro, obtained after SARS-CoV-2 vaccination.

The CDR3 DNA is TGTGCCAGCAGATTCAGGGTGGCCAAAAACATTCAGTACTTC. Encoded protein: CASRFRVAKNIQYF. The chain combines TRBV27 with TRBJ2-4; a weak D match, TRBD1 (5 bases). The CDR3 extends over 14 amino acids. The V gene lost 6 bases and the J gene lost 1 base, with 10 bases spanning the gap. Germline V gene lookup returns CDR1 MNHEY and CDR2 SMNVEV (reference sequence).